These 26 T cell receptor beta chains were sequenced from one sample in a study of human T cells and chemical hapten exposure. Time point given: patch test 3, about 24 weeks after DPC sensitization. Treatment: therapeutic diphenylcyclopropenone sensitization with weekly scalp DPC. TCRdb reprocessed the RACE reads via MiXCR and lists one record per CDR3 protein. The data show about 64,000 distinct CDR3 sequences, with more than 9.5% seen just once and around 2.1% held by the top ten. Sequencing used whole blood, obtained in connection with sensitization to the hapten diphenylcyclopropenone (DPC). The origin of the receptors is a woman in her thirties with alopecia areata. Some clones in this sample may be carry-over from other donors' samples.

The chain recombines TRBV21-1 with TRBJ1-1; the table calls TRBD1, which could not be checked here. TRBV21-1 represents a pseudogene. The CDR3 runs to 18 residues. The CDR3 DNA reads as TGTGCCAGCAGCAAAGAGTCTGGGGCCACAGGGCGAGGAACTGAAGCTTTCTTT. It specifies CASSKESGATGRGTEAFF.

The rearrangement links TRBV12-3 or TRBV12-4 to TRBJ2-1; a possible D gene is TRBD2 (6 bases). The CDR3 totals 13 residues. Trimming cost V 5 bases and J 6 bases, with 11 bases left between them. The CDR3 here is CASSRLVPNEQFF. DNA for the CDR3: TGTGCCAGCAGTCGACTAGTCCCCAATGAGCAGTTCTTC.

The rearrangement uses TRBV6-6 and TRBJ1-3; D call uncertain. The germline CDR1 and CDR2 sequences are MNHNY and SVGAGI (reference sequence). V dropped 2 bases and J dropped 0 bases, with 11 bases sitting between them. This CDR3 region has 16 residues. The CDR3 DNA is TGTGCCAGCAGTTACGGTGAGGGCTACTCTGGAAACACCATATATTTT. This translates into CASSYGEGYSGNTIYF.

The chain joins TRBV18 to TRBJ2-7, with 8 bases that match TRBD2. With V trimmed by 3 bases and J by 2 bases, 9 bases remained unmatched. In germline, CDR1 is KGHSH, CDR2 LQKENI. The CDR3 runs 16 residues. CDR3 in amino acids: CASSPRTGTSAYEQYF. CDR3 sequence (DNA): TGTGCCAGCTCACCTCGTACCGGGACTAGTGCCTACGAGCAGTACTTC.

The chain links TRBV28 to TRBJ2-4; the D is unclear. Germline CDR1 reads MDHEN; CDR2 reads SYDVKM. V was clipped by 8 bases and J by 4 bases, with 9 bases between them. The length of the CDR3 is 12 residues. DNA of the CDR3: TGTGCCAGCGTTGGCTCGAAAAACATTCAGTACTTC. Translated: CASVGSKNIQYF.

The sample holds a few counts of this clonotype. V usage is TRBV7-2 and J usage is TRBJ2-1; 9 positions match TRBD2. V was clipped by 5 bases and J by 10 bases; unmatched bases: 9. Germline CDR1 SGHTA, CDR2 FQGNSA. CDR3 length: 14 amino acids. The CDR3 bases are TGTGCCAGCAGCCCGCGAACCGGACTAGCGGAGCAGTTCTTC. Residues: CASSPRTGLAEQFF.

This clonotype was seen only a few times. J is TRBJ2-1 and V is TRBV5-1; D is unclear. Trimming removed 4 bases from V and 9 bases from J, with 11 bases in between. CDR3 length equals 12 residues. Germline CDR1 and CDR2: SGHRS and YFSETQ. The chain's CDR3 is CASSRTFGEQFF. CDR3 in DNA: TGCGCCAGCAGCCGAACTTTCGGTGAGCAGTTCTTC.

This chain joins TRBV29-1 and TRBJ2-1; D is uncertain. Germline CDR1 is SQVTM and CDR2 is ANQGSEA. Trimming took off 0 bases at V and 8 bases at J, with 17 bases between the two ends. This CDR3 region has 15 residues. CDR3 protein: CSVEDGRLVGYEQFF. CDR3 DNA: TGCAGCGTTGAAGACGGCAGGCTGGTTGGCTATGAGCAGTTCTTC.

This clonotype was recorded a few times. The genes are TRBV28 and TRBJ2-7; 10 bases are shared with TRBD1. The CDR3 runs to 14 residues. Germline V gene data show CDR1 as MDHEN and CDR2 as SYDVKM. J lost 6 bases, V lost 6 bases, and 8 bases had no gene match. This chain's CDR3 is CASRRQGAAGEQYF. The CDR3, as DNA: TGTGCCAGCAGACGACAGGGGGCTGCGGGCGAGCAGTACTTC. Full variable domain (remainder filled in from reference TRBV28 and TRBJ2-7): DVKVTQSSRYLVKRTGEKVFLECVQDMDHENMFWYRQDPGLGLRLIYFSYDVKMKEKGDIPEGYSVSREKKERFSLILESASTNQTSMYLCASRRQGAAGEQYFGPGTRLTVT.

CDR3 in DNA: TGCAGCGTCACAACATGGTCTCACGAGCAGTACTTC. Its protein is CSVTTWSHEQYF. The V and J genes are TRBV29-1 and TRBJ2-7; unclear D gene. The germline V gene encodes CDR1 SQVTM and CDR2 ANQGSEA. The CDR3 spans 12 residues. With 6 bases removed from V and 5 bases from J, the gap between germline ends came to 14 bases.

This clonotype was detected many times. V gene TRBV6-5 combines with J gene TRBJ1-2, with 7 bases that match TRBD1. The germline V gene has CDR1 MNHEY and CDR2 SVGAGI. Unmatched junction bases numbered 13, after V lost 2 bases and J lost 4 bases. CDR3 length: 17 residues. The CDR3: CASSYERRGAEIYGYTF. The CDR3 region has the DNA TGTGCCAGCAGTTACGAACGCAGGGGGGCCGAAATCTATGGCTACACCTTC.

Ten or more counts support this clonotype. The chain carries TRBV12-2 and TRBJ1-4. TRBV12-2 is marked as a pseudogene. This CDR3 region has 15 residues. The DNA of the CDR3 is TGTGCAAGTCGCTTAGCGCGAACGGGCCTGAGGGAACTGTTTTTT. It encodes CASRLARTGLRELFF.

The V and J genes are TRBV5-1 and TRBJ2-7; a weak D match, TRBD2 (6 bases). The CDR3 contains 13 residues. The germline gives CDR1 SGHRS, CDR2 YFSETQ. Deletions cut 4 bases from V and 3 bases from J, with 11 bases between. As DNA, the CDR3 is TGCGCCAGCAGCAACCTCGGGGGCTACGAGCAGTACTTC. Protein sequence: CASSNLGGYEQYF.

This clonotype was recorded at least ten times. The CDR3 nucleotides are TGTGCCAGCAGCCAAGTCGCGGGAGTTCTTGGTGAGCAGTACTTC. Residues: CASSQVAGVLGEQYF. The chain joins TRBV14 to TRBJ2-7; 7 positions match TRBD2. V was pared by 1 base and J by 7 bases, with 10 bases of the junction left unmatched. Germline CDR1 SGHDN, CDR2 FVKESK. This CDR3 region has 15 residues.

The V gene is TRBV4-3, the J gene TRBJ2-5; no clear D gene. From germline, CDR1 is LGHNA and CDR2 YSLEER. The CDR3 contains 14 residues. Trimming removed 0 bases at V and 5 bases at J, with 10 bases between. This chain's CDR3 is CASSQDHSRETQYF. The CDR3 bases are TGCGCCAGCAGCCAAGATCACTCACGGGAGACCCAGTACTTC.

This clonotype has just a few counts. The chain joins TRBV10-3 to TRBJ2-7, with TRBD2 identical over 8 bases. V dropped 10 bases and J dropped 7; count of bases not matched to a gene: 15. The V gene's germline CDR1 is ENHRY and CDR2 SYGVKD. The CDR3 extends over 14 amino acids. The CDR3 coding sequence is TGTGCCACCTCGCTTTCGGGAGGGGATCGAGAGCAGTACTTC. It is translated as CATSLSGGDREQYF.

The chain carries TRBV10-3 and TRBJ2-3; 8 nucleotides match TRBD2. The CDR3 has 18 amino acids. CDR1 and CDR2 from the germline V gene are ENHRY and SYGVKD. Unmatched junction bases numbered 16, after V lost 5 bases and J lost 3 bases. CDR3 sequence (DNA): TGTGCCATCAGTCAGATAGGGGCAAGCGGGAGTGGGACAGATACGCAGTATTTT. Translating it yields CAISQIGASGSGTDTQYF.

For the CDR3, the DNA is TGTGCCACCATGAGAGGCAATGAGCAGTTCTTC. This gives the protein CATMRGNEQFF. The rearrangement joins TRBV5-5 to TRBJ2-1; D not resolved. Germline lookup yields CDR1 SGHKS and CDR2 YYEKEE (reference sequence). Trimming left V 9 bases short and J 6 bases short, with 10 bases between. This CDR3 region has 11 residues.

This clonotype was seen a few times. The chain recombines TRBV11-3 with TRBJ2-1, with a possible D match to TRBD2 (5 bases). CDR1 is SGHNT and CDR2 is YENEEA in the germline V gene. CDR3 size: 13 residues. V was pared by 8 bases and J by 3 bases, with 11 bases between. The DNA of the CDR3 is TGTGCCAGCGGAGGTGTGGACTACAATGAGCAGTTCTTC. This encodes CASGGVDYNEQFF.

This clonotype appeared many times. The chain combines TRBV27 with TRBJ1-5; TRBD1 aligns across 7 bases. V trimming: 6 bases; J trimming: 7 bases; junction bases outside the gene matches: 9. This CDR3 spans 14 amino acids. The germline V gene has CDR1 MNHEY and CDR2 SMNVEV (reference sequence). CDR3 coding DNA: TGTGCCAGCAGCTCTGACAGGGTTCGGCAGCCCCAGCATTTT. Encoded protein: CASSSDRVRQPQHF.

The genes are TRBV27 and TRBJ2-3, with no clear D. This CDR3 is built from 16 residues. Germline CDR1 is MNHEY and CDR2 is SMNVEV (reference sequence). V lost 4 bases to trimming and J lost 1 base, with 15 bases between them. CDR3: CASSSRSGVRTDTQYF. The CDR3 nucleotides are TGTGCCAGCAGTTCTCGATCCGGAGTGCGCACAGATACGCAGTATTTT.

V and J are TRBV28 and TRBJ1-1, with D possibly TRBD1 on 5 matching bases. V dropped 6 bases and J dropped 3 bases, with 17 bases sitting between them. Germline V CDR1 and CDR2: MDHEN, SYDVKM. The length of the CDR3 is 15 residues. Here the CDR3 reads CASRDFRVGDTEAFF. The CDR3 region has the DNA TGTGCCAGCAGGGATTTCAGGGTCGGGGACACTGAAGCTTTCTTT. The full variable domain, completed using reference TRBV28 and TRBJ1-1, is DVKVTQSSRYLVKRTGEKVFLECVQDMDHENMFWYRQDPGLGLRLIYFSYDVKMKEKGDIPEGYSVSREKKERFSLILESASTNQTSMYLCASRDFRVGDTEAFFGQGTRLTVV.

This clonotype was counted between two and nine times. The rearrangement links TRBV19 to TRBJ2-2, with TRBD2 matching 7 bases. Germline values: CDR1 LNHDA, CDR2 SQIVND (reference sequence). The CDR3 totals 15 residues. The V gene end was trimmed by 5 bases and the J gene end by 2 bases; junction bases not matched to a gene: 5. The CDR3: CASSWQGLNTGELFF. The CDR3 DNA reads TGTGCCAGTAGTTGGCAGGGACTAAACACCGGGGAGCTGTTTTTT.

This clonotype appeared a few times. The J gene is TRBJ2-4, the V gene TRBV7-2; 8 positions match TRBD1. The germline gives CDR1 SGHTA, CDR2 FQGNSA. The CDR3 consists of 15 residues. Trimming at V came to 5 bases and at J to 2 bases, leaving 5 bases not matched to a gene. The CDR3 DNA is TGTGCCAGCAGCCGACAGGGGTCAACCAAAAACATTCAGTACTTC. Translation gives CASSRQGSTKNIQYF.

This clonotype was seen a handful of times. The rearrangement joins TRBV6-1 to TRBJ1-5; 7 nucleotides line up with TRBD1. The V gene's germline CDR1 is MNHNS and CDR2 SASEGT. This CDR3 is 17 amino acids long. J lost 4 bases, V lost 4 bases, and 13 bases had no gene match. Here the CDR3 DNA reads TGTGCCAGCAGTGTAATAGGGGGAGACAGGGAGAATCAGCCCCAGCATTTT. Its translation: CASSVIGGDRENQPQHF.

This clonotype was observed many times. The CDR3 protein is CATSDGFGLAGGDEQFF. CDR3 coding DNA: TGTGCCACCAGTGATGGATTCGGACTAGCGGGAGGCGATGAGCAGTTCTTC. V is TRBV24-1 and J is TRBJ2-1, with 14 bases identical to TRBD2. J gave up 8 bases and V 3 bases, and 8 bases lay outside the gene matches. Germline values: CDR1 KGHDR, CDR2 SFDVKD. CDR3 length equals 17 residues.